Listed here are 10 T cell receptor beta chains from one sample, sequenced in a study of human T cells and chemical hapten exposure. TCRdb re-derived calls from the RACE reads in MiXCR, one entry per CDR3 protein. The data show about 37,000 distinct CDR3 sequences, with approximately 5.5% seen just once and 9.5% to 15% held by the top ten. Time point in this sample: healthy volunteer bleed at 6 weeks. RNA extraction used unfractionated whole blood as the source of total RNA. The sequenced material came from whole blood. The receptors come from a human donor in good health. Some clones in this sample may be carry-over from other donors' samples.

The genes are TRBV20-1 and TRBJ1-5, with D uncertain. The ends were cut back, 1 base at V and 1 base at J, with 5 bases in the middle. The germline V gene has CDR1 DFQATT and CDR2 SNEGSKA (reference sequence). The CDR3 covers 13 residues. The CDR3 region has the DNA TGCAGTGCTAGAGGAGACAGCAATCAGCCCCAGCATTTT. This sequence encodes CSARGDSNQPQHF.

The V and J genes are TRBV20-1 and TRBJ1-1; D gene ambiguous. Trimming took off 5 bases at V and 7 bases at J, with 11 bases between the two ends. Germline V gives CDR1 DFQATT, CDR2 SNEGSKA (reference sequence). This CDR3 region has 11 residues. The CDR3 loop reads CSAGDVGEAFF. The DNA for the CDR3 is TGCAGTGCTGGGGATGTGGGTGAAGCTTTCTTT.

There are many counts of this clonotype. The chain couples TRBV10-3 to TRBJ1-1; D perhaps matches TRBD1 (6 bases). Germline V CDR1 and CDR2: ENHRY, SYGVKD. The CDR3 loop spans 14 amino acids. Trimming shortened V by 6 bases and J by 4 bases, and 15 bases separated the two germline ends. The CDR3 region is CAISTDRSGTEAFF. DNA for the CDR3: TGTGCCATCAGCACGGACAGAAGTGGCACTGAAGCTTTCTTT.

This chain uses TRBV10-2 with TRBJ1-4, with D perhaps matching TRBD1 (5 bases). Germline CDR1 WSHSY, CDR2 SAAADI. The CDR3 extends over 15 amino acids. The germline V and J ends were trimmed by 1 base and 5 bases, with 11 bases remaining between them. The CDR3 bases are TGCGCCAGCAGTGAGTTGGGGGTCGGAAATGAAAAACTGTTTTTT. This sequence encodes CASSELGVGNEKLFF.

This clonotype was seen ten or more times. In nucleotides, the CDR3 is TGTGCCTGGAGGTCAGGCAGCTATGGCTACACCTTC. The encoded protein is CAWRSGSYGYTF. The chain uses TRBV30 and TRBJ1-2; no definite D call. Germline CDR1 GTSNPN, CDR2 SVGIG (reference sequence). The length of the CDR3 is 12 residues. Trimming pared 3 bases from V and 4 bases from J, leaving 9 bases between.

This clonotype was detected ten times or more. The chain combines TRBV6-1 with TRBJ1-1; D might be TRBD1 (6 bases). V lost 2 bases, J lost 3 bases, and 7 bases lay in between. The germline CDR1 and CDR2 sequences are MNHNS and SASEGT. The CDR3 is made up of 13 amino acids. This CDR3 is CASSESGDTEAFF. The CDR3 DNA follows: TGTGCCAGCAGTGAATCAGGGGACACTGAAGCTTTCTTT.

Points on this clonotype: Just one base apart from a much larger clone, this may be a read error. J is TRBJ2-1 and V is TRBV7-9; 8 nucleotides agree with TRBD1. This CDR3 is 14 amino acids long. Germline CDR1 SEHNR, CDR2 FQNEAQ (reference sequence). DNA for the CDR3: TGTGCCAGCAGCTTAAACAACAGGGGGGATGAGCACTTCTTC. Translated: CASSLNNRGDEHFF.

The sample holds many counts of this clonotype. The V and J genes are TRBV18 and TRBJ1-4, with 7 nucleotides matching TRBD1. CDR3 length: 15 amino acids. V was pared by 4 bases and J by 0 bases, with 2 bases of the junction left unmatched. CDR1 is KGHSH and CDR2 is LQKENI in the germline V gene. The CDR3 sequence: CASSRGQATNEKLFF. As DNA, the CDR3 is TGTGCCAGCTCACGAGGACAGGCAACTAATGAAAAACTGTTTTTT.

The sample holds many counts of this clonotype. The chain joins TRBV4-1 to TRBJ2-3; D unclear. Deletions cut 0 bases from V and 2 bases from J, with 15 bases between. In germline, CDR1 is MGHRA, CDR2 YSYEKL. CDR3 size: 17 residues. This CDR3 reads CASSQEEASPYTDTQYF. The CDR3 DNA is TGCGCCAGCAGCCAAGAAGAGGCCTCTCCCTACACAGATACGCAGTATTTT.

This clonotype was counted at least ten times. The chain carries TRBV2 and TRBJ1-2; TRBD1 aligns across 8 bases. Unmatched junction bases numbered 1, after V lost 3 bases and J lost 4 bases. The CDR3 extends over 13 amino acids. CDR1 and CDR2 (germline): SNHLY, FYNNEI. The CDR3 bases are TGTGCCAGCAGTGACAGGGGGCCCTATGGCTACACCTTC. It is translated as CASSDRGPYGYTF.